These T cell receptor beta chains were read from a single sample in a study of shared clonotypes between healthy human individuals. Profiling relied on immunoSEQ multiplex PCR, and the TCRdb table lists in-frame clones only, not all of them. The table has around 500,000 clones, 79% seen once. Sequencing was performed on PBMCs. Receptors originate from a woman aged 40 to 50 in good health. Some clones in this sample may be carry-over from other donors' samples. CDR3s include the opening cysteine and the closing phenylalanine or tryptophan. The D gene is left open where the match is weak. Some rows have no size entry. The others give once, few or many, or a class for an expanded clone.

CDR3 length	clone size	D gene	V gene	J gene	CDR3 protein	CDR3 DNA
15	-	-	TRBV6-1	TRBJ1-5	CASSELWDSNQPQHF	TGTGCCAGCAGTGAACTGTGGGATAGCAATCAGCCCCAGCATTTT
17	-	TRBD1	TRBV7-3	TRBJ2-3	CASSLSAGGTGGDTQYF	TGTGCCAGCAGCTTATCGGCTGGCGGGACAGGGGGAGATACGCAGTATTTT
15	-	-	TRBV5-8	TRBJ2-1	CASSAGQGGYNEQFF	TGTGCCAGCAGCGCTGGACAGGGAGGGTACAATGAGCAGTTCTTC
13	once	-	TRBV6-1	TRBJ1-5	CASRRGQSDPQHF	TGTGCCAGCAGACGAGGACAGTCAGACCCCCAGCATTTT
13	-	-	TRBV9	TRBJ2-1	CASSVGFGDEQFF	TGTGCCAGCAGCGTAGGGTTTGGGGATGAGCAGTTCTTC
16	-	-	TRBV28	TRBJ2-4	CASSLWSGTALDIQYF	TGTGCCAGCAGTTTATGGTCCGGCACCGCCTTAGACATTCAGTACTTC
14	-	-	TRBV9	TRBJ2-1	CASSVVERGNEQFF	TGTGCCAGCAGCGTAGTGGAAAGGGGCAATGAGCAGTTCTTC
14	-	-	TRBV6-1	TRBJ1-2	CASSGPGGDYGYTF	TGTGCCAGCAGTGGACCCGGGGGCGACTATGGCTACACCTTC
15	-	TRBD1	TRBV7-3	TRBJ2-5	CASSSNRTGKETQYF	TGTGCCAGCAGCTCAAACCGGACAGGTAAAGAGACCCAGTACTTC
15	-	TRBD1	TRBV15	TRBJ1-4	CATSSPTGDNEKLFF	TGTGCCACCAGCTCCCCGACAGGGGATAATGAAAAACTGTTTTTT
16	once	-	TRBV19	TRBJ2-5	CASSIVWSQITETQYF	TGTGCCAGTAGTATAGTATGGAGTCAAATTACGGAGACCCAGTACTTC
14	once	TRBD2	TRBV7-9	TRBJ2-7	CASTLGGAGYEQYF	TGTGCCAGCACCCTCGGGGGGGCTGGCTACGAGCAGTACTTC